This T cell receptor (beta chain) emerged from a study of identical twins (dated by TCRdb to 2016 to 2017). With regard to the full study: To test whether fetal clonotypes persist, this study deep-sequenced TCR alpha and beta repertoires from monozygotic twins, from unrelated adults of various ages, and from cord blood. Replicate twin experiments were performed at different times using different library preparation protocols to rule out contamination.

Here is what the overall study found, with its caveats: Recombination models systematically underestimated out-of-frame TCR alpha sharing in monozygotic twins but agreed with sharing between unrelated individuals. A weaker excess of twin sharing was found in beta out-of-frame sequences because the signal-to-noise ratio was lowered by fewer shared sequences. Abundant cord blood beta clonotypes had fewer insertions, young adult naive repertoires showed a similar but weaker trend, and memory repertoires showed no such trend. Because the same donors could not be followed over many years, conclusions were based on cross-sectional statistical analysis. Zero-insertion analyses could be partly confounded by invariant T cells such as MAIT and iNKT, although diverse VJ usage argued against such confounding for most clonotypes. Out-of-frame TCR alpha sequences shared between twins showed an excess of low generation-probability sequences compared with coincidental sharing between unrelated individuals.

Receptor libraries were prepared by 5' RACE. The sequencing machine was an Illumina HiSeq 2000. Template switching added a universal primer binding site, and the final cDNA carried a unique molecular identifier that allowed TCR cDNA molecules to be counted accurately. First-strand cDNA for TCR alpha and beta chains was synthesized from specific primers in the conserved constant-segment region. To control for contamination, every cDNA library was double barcoded, receiving both a SMART-Mk sample barcode and Illumina barcodes. TruSeq adapter sequences and Illumina sample barcodes were added in two successive PCR steps. Sequencing of the TCR alpha and beta cDNA libraries was done on the Illumina HiSeq platform using custom primers. Regarding the original processing steps: Unique molecular identifiers were extracted from raw reads with MiGEC, and CDR3 positions were determined with MiXCR. For each individual, recombination models were inferred using an EM algorithm with the repgenHMM and IGoR tools. Shared clonotype analysis was performed with the tcR package in R, normalizing sharing by the product of cloneset sizes. Out-of-frame nonproductive sequences were analyzed to study raw recombination free of thymic and clonal selection effects. TCRdb reprocessed the public reads (quality trimming at Q25 with fastp, clone calling with MiXCR) and kept in-frame beta chains. For every CDR3 protein sequence, its rows merge into one entry that carries the most common genes and DNA. The V and J calls reflect TCRdb's pipeline rather than the authors' work. In all, the sample holds about 530,000 distinct CDR3 sequences, and about 22% of those were seen once. The ten biggest clones cover around 0.48% of the sample.

Comment on this clonotype: Its antigen is currently not known. Per-base qualities were not stored, and no clone one base away is much larger.

The CDR3 covers 18 residues, taking in both the cysteine and the phenylalanine. Just the 54-base CDR3 DNA is kept, in frame starting at base 1. V gives up 0 bases and J gives up 4 bases, and the segment between their germline ends measures 19 bases. In the germline V gene, CDR1 corresponds to SGHRS and CDR2 to YFSETQ. All donors were healthy Caucasians. Three pairs of female monozygotic twins, all aged 18 to 29 years, made up the twin cohort. Positive isolation kits from Invitrogen were used to isolate CD4+ and CD8+ T cell populations. This same sample was also taken into another study, of yellow fever vaccine responses in identical twins. Looking at the second paper: According to the authors, the vaccine-induced T cell response in identical twins seemed to be partly convergent and partly specific to each individual. The study precisely tracked vaccine-responding T cell clones in identical twins.

The sequencing sample was made of CD4+ T cells sorted from blood. The receptor was isolated from a woman under 30 in good health. The chain is made from TRBV5-1 and TRBJ2-2; the D gene is possibly TRBD1 or TRBD2, with 5 bases matching each. The sequence in DNA is TGCGCCAGCAGCTTGGGGTATGGGGGACCTGCGATCACCGGGGAGCTGTTTTTT. Translated, this is CASSLGYGGPAITGELFF. With the portions outside the CDR3 filled from the reference TRBV5-1 and TRBJ2-2 genes, the complete variable region becomes KAGVTQTPRYLIKTRGQQVTLSCSPISGHRSVSWYQQTPGQGLQFLFEYFSETQRNKGNFPGRFSGRQFSNSRSEMNVSTLELGDSALYLCASSLGYGGPAITGELFFGEGSRLTVL.